The rows below give T cell receptor beta chains drawn from one sample of a study of sequential checkpoint blockade in melanoma. Assay used: immunoSEQ multiplex PCR; TCRdb lists only in-frame clones, some missing. The sample consists of about 37,000 clones, almost 85% of them appearing once. Material: CD8+ T cells sorted from blood (inferred from file names), obtained from a patient given nivolumab and ipilimumab in sequence. These receptors all come from a human donor with melanoma. CDR3s include the opening cysteine and the closing phenylalanine or tryptophan. D genes are given only for firm matches. Some rows have no size entry. The others give once, few or many, or a class for an expanded clone.

clone_size,v_call,d_call,j_call,cdr3_aa,cdr3_nt
NA,TRBV5-1,NA,TRBJ1-1,CASSLYQGTNTEAFF,TGCGCCAGCAGCTTGTATCAGGGGACGAACACTGAAGCTTTCTTT
NA,TRBV5-1,NA,TRBJ2-3,CASSYAVADTQYF,TGCGCCAGCAGCTACGCGGTGGCAGATACGCAGTATTTT
NA,TRBV27,NA,TRBJ1-1,CASSLRGGNTEAFF,TGTGCCAGCAGTCTCCGGGGAGGGAACACTGAAGCTTTCTTT
NA,TRBV9,TRBD1,TRBJ1-2,CASSGTGGANYGYTF,TGTGCCAGCAGCGGGACAGGGGGAGCTAACTATGGCTACACCTTC
NA,TRBV29-1,TRBD2,TRBJ2-1,CSSSGSGANNEQFF,TGCAGCTCCTCGGGGAGCGGGGCTAACAATGAGCAGTTCTTC
NA,TRBV5-1,NA,TRBJ2-7,CASSMDTYEQYF,TGCGCCAGCAGTATGGACACCTACGAGCAGTACTTC
NA,TRBV11-3,NA,TRBJ2-3,CASSSPGLPTDTQYF,TGTGCCAGCAGCTCACCGGGACTCCCCACAGATACGCAGTATTTT
NA,TRBV28,NA,TRBJ2-7,CASSFSRVYEQYF,TGTGCCAGCAGTTTCTCCAGGGTCTACGAGCAGTACTTC
NA,TRBV29-1,TRBD2,TRBJ2-3,CSVPEGSGSDTQYF,TGCAGCGTGCCCGAAGGTAGCGGGTCAGATACGCAGTATTTT
NA,TRBV4-1,NA,TRBJ2-5,CASSQASPSELQETQYF,TGCGCCAGCAGCCAAGCCAGCCCTAGCGAACTACAAGAGACCCAGTACTTC
NA,TRBV29-1,NA,TRBJ2-5,CSVWTAVGAQYF,TGCAGCGTATGGACAGCGGTTGGGGCCCAGTACTTC
few,TRBV4-2,NA,TRBJ1-4,CASSQLGEKLFF,TGTGCCAGCAGCCAACTAGGAGAAAAACTGTTTTTT
NA,TRBV7-9,NA,TRBJ2-5,CASSPMGGGETQYF,TGTGCCAGCAGCCCGATGGGTGGGGGGGAGACCCAGTACTTC
few,TRBV10-3,NA,TRBJ1-5,CAIGGNNQPQHF,TGTGCCATCGGGGGGAACAATCAGCCCCAGCATTTT
once,TRBV7-2,NA,TRBJ1-5,CASSLGPYSNQPQHF,TGTGCCAGCAGCTTAGGGCCATATAGCAATCAGCCCCAGCATTTT
NA,TRBV9,NA,TRBJ2-7,CASSPPGSFYEQYF,TGTGCCAGCAGCCCGCCGGGATCCTTCTACGAGCAGTACTTC
few,TRBV7-9,NA,TRBJ2-7,CASNLQGSSEQYF,TGTGCCAGCAACCTCCAGGGTAGTTCCGAGCAGTACTTC
NA,TRBV5-1,TRBD1,TRBJ1-1,CASSLATGVNTEAFF,TGCGCCAGCAGCTTGGCCACAGGGGTGAACACTGAAGCTTTCTTT
NA,TRBV5-1,NA,TRBJ2-3,CASSLVGGSTDTQYF,TGCGCCAGCAGCTTGGTGGGGGGTAGCACAGATACGCAGTATTTT
NA,TRBV14,TRBD1,TRBJ2-3,CASSQGQGRTDTQYF,TGTGCCAGCAGCCAAGGACAGGGGAGGACAGATACGCAGTATTTT
NA,TRBV27,NA,TRBJ2-1,CASSLTRWSNEQFF,TGTGCCAGCAGTTTGACTAGATGGTCCAATGAGCAGTTCTTC
NA,TRBV5-1,NA,TRBJ2-1,CASSSFPGDEQFF,TGCGCCAGCAGCTCTTTCCCCGGGGATGAGCAGTTCTTC
NA,TRBV27,TRBD1,TRBJ1-1,CASRDRAFVHTEAFF,TGTGCCAGCCGGGACAGGGCGTTTGTGCACACTGAAGCTTTCTTT
once,TRBV28,TRBD2,TRBJ2-1,CASSLVGLAEVVSSYNEQFF,TGTGCCTCTTCACTTGTCGGACTAGCGGAGGTTGTAAGCTCCTACAATGAGCAGTTCTTC
NA,TRBV2,NA,TRBJ1-2,CASSPWTEGFYGYTF,TGTGCCAGCAGTCCATGGACGGAGGGGTTCTATGGCTACACCTTC
NA,TRBV6-6,NA,TRBJ2-7,CASSSGDEQYF,TGTGCCAGCAGCTCGGGGGACGAGCAGTACTTC
NA,TRBV4-2,NA,TRBJ1-1,CASSQGTSGMNTEAFF,TGTGCCAGCAGCCAGGGGACCAGCGGGATGAACACTGAAGCTTTCTTT